Following are 31 T cell receptor beta chains from one sample sequenced in a study of blood T cell repertoires in COVID-19. Here immunoSEQ multiplex PCR was the method, and the copy in TCRdb shows in-frame clones only, minus some. Seen here are 200,000 to 300,000 clones, roughly 80% observed once, and the top ten hold roughly a tenth. Material: peripheral blood. These receptors were taken from a woman of 80 years or more with acute or convalescent COVID-19.

V is TRBV9 and J is TRBJ1-1; no firm D call. V lost 1 base, J lost 0 bases, and 7 bases lay in between. Looked up from germline, CDR1 is SGDLS and CDR2 is YYNGEE. There are 14 residues in the CDR3. The CDR3 is CASSVSIMNTEAFF. The DNA for the CDR3 is TGTGCCAGCAGCGTATCCATCATGAACACTGAAGCTTTCTTT.

The genes are TRBV14 and TRBJ2-7, with D possibly TRBD1 on 6 matching bases. Between the trimmed V and J ends, which lost 3 bases and 3 bases, there was a span of 18 bases. The CDR3 sequence is 16 residues long. Per germline, CDR1 SGHDN and CDR2 FVKESK. The DNA of the CDR3 is TGTGCCAGCAGCCAGGCCGGACAGTATTTTTACTACGAGCAGTACTTC. Residues: CASSQAGQYFYYEQYF.

The chain combines TRBV28 with TRBJ1-2, with TRBD1 as a possible D gene (5 bases). This CDR3 has 12 residues. The germline V and J ends were trimmed by 7 bases and 8 bases, with 14 bases remaining between them. The germline gives CDR1 MDHEN, CDR2 SYDVKM. CDR3 DNA sequence: TGTGCCAGCATGGCAGGGATGGGAGGCTACACCTTC. Translating gives CASMAGMGGYTF.

Notes on this clone: Other DNA sequences within the sample encode an identical CDR3. The chain has TRBV28 and TRBJ1-2; TRBD1 aligns across 7 bases. This CDR3 contains 13 residues. Germline assignment: CDR1 MDHEN and CDR2 SYDVKM. Germline trimming cut 5 bases from V and 4 bases from J; bases unmatched to any gene: 4. CDR3 protein: CASSLDRAYGYTF. The DNA of the CDR3 is TGTGCCAGCAGTCTCGACAGGGCCTATGGCTACACCTTC.

The J gene is TRBJ2-3, the V gene TRBV7-9, with a weak D call TRBD2 (6 bases). The V end was cut by 3 bases, the J end by 2 bases, with 9 bases between. The V gene's germline CDR1 is SEHNR and CDR2 FQNEAQ (reference sequence). This CDR3 contains 14 residues. The CDR3 spells CASSFWRDTDTQYF. CDR3 bases: TGTGCCAGCAGCTTCTGGCGGGACACAGATACGCAGTATTTT. Together with reference TRBV7-9 and TRBJ2-3, the CDR3 gives the full variable domain: DTGVSQNPRHKITKRGQNVTFRCDPISEHNRLYWYRQTLGQGPEFLTYFQNEAQLEKSRLLSDRFSAERPKGSFSTLEIQRTEQGDSAMYLCASSFWRDTDTQYFGPGTRLTVL.

This chain uses TRBV6-5 with TRBJ2-6; tentative D call: TRBD1 (5 bases). Germline CDR1 MNHEY, CDR2 SVGAGI. The CDR3 runs 15 residues. Trimming took 6 bases from V and 3 from J, leaving 12 bases between them. The CDR3: CASRFTTVGANVLTF. The CDR3 DNA is TGTGCCAGCAGATTTACGACAGTTGGGGCCAACGTCCTGACTTTC.

The chain couples TRBV28 to TRBJ1-1, with a weak D call TRBD1 (6 bases). V dropped 2 bases and J dropped 3 bases, with 7 bases sitting between them. Germline V gene data show CDR1 as MDHEN and CDR2 as SYDVKM. The CDR3 length is 13 residues. CDR3 in amino acids: CASSLGGHTEAFF. DNA for the CDR3: TGTGCCAGCAGTTTAGGGGGCCACACTGAAGCTTTCTTT.

The V and J genes are TRBV7-2 and TRBJ2-1; 12 nucleotides match TRBD2. The V and J ends lost 5 bases and 6 bases, in that order; junction bases with no gene match: 8. Germline loops: CDR1 SGHTA, CDR2 FQGNSA. This CDR3 has 16 amino acids. The CDR3: CASSPLLAGGRNEQFF. For the CDR3, the DNA is TGTGCCAGCAGCCCACTTCTAGCGGGGGGGCGCAATGAGCAGTTCTTC.

The chain combines TRBV25-1 with TRBJ2-1; TRBD1 matches 9 bases. This CDR3 is built from 15 residues. Per the germline V gene, CDR1 is MGHDK and CDR2 is SYGVNS. Germline trimming cut 5 bases from V and 2 bases from J; bases unmatched to any gene: 4. This CDR3 reads CASSPQGAAYNEQFF. The DNA for the CDR3 is TGTGCCAGCAGTCCACAGGGGGCCGCCTACAATGAGCAGTTCTTC.

V and J are TRBV5-6 and TRBJ1-5; tentative D call: TRBD1 (6 bases). Germline CDR1 SGHDT, CDR2 YYEEEE. The CDR3 is made up of 18 amino acids. Between the trimmed V and J ends, which lost 1 base and 0 bases, there was a span of 17 bases. The CDR3 DNA is TGTGCCAGCAGCTTGACAGGGCTTAATGTCTATAGCAATCAGCCCCAGCATTTT. This codes for CASSLTGLNVYSNQPQHF.

The rearrangement uses TRBV9 and TRBJ2-3; 9 bases align to TRBD2. CDR3 length: 16 amino acids. After removal of 0 bases from V and 5 bases from J, the junction contained 7 bases not matched to a gene. Germline CDR1 reads SGDLS; CDR2 reads YYNGEE. In nucleotides, the CDR3 is TGTGCCAGCAGCGTAGCTGGCGGGGGGGCAAAAGATACGCAGTATTTT. This translates into CASSVAGGGAKDTQYF.

V and J are TRBV18 and TRBJ1-3, with TRBD1 as a possible D gene (5 bases). The germline V gene has CDR1 KGHSH and CDR2 LQKENI. Trimming removed 3 bases from V and 3 bases from J, with 12 bases in between. The CDR3 has 15 amino acids. The chain's CDR3 is CASSPWGSDGNTIYF. For the CDR3, the DNA is TGTGCCAGCTCACCCTGGGGCTCTGATGGAAACACCATATATTTT.

In this sample, this clone turned up a few times. This specimen includes other DNA sequences encoding the same CDR3. The chain couples TRBV18 to TRBJ1-1; D is perhaps TRBD1 (6 bases). CDR1 is KGHSH and CDR2 is LQKENI in the germline V gene. The V end lost 3 bases, the J end lost 2 bases, and 10 bases lay between the germline ends. The CDR3 length is 14 residues. The CDR3 DNA reads as TGTGCCAGCTCACCGGACAGACGAAACACTGAAGCTTTCTTT. Translated, it gives CASSPDRRNTEAFF.

This chain's CDR3 is CASSTPRLAGEAHEQFF. In nucleotides, the CDR3 is TGTGCCAGTAGTACCCCCCGACTAGCGGGGGAGGCACATGAGCAGTTCTTC. The rearrangement links TRBV19 to TRBJ2-1; 12 positions match TRBD2. The CDR3 is 17 amino acids. Germline V gives CDR1 LNHDA, CDR2 SQIVND (reference sequence). V shed 4 bases, J shed 8 bases, and the junction held 12 bases outside the gene matches.

The rearrangement joins TRBV7-9 to TRBJ1-1, with 7 bases that match TRBD1. V lost 4 bases and J lost 1; bases outside the gene matches: 3. This CDR3 has 14 amino acids. The germline V gene has CDR1 SEHNR and CDR2 FQNEAQ (reference sequence). Written as DNA, the CDR3 is TGTGCCAGCAGCTCGACAGGGTCGAACACTGAAGCTTTCTTT. This translates into CASSSTGSNTEAFF.

Only one count was recorded for this clone. The chain couples TRBV6-5 to TRBJ2-5; TRBD1 is a possible D gene (6 bases). This CDR3 region has 12 residues. V shed 5 bases and J shed 5 bases, with 9 bases lying between them. Germline V gene sequence: CDR1 MNHEY, CDR2 SVGAGI. The CDR3 DNA sequence: TGTGCCAGCAGTAGGGGGTGGGAGACCCAGTACTTC. This translates into CASSRGWETQYF.

The gene calls are TRBV19 and TRBJ1-5, with 8 bases matching TRBD1. Germline assignment: CDR1 LNHDA and CDR2 SQIVND (reference sequence). V shed 3 bases, J shed 4 bases, and the junction held 17 bases outside the gene matches. This CDR3 has 19 amino acids. The CDR3 protein is CASSIVGRGQVILNQPQHF. As DNA, the CDR3 is TGTGCCAGTAGTATCGTAGGGAGGGGACAGGTCATCCTTAATCAGCCCCAGCATTTT.

The V gene is TRBV2, the J gene TRBJ2-5, with D possibly being TRBD1 (6 bases). With 6 bases removed from V and 2 bases from J, the gap between germline ends came to 13 bases. Germline assignment: CDR1 SNHLY and CDR2 FYNNEI. CDR3 length equals 14 residues. The CDR3 loop is CASRRTVLQETQYF. DNA of the CDR3: TGTGCCAGCAGGCGGACAGTTCTTCAAGAGACCCAGTACTTC.

DNA of the CDR3: TGTGCCAGCAGCCCCCGCACAGGGGCCGGGGAGCTGTTTTTT. This sequence encodes CASSPRTGAGELFF. The genes are TRBV7-3 and TRBJ2-2; 7 bases agree with TRBD1. Unmatched junction bases numbered 6, after V lost 5 bases and J lost 6 bases. This CDR3 is built from 14 residues. Looked up from germline, CDR1 is SGHTA and CDR2 is FQGTGA.

The chain combines TRBV19 with TRBJ1-1; D is unresolved. Trimming removed 0 bases from V and 5 bases from J, with 7 bases in between. This CDR3 has 13 amino acids. Germline V gives CDR1 LNHDA, CDR2 SQIVND (reference sequence). CDR3 sequence reads: CASSIDRRTEAFF. CDR3 DNA sequence: TGTGCCAGTAGTATAGACCGGCGGACTGAAGCTTTCTTT.

The genes are TRBV5-5 and TRBJ1-1, with D uncertain. The ends were cut back, 2 bases at V and 5 bases at J, with 10 bases in the middle. Germline assignment: CDR1 SGHKS and CDR2 YYEKEE (reference sequence). The CDR3 totals 13 residues. The CDR3 nucleotides read TGTGCCAGCAGCTTCAAGCCGGGGACTGAAGCTTTCTTT. It is translated as CASSFKPGTEAFF.

The V and J genes are TRBV5-1 and TRBJ1-2; 9 bases line up with TRBD1. The V gene's germline CDR1 is SGHRS and CDR2 YFSETQ. J gave up 8 bases and V 0 bases, and 2 bases lay outside the gene matches. This CDR3 has 13 residues. For the CDR3, the DNA is TGCGCCAGCAGCTTGGACAGGGGGCAAGGCTACACCTTC. It is translated as CASSLDRGQGYTF.

J is TRBJ1-5 and V is TRBV6-1; D not certain. Trimming removed 0 bases at V and 4 bases at J, with 7 bases between. Germline CDR1 reads MNHNS; CDR2 reads SASEGT. The CDR3 is 14 amino acids. CDR3 in amino acids: CASSEASLNQPQHF. The CDR3 DNA reads TGTGCCAGCAGTGAAGCCTCTTTGAATCAGCCCCAGCATTTT.

This clone was seen a single time. The chain combines TRBV2 with TRBJ1-6; 8 positions match TRBD1. From germline, CDR1 is SNHLY and CDR2 FYNNEI. The CDR3 runs to 15 residues. V was clipped by 6 bases and J by 4 bases; unmatched bases: 5. CDR3 sequence reads: CASRRDRNYNSPLHF. DNA for the CDR3: TGTGCCAGCAGGAGGGACAGGAATTATAATTCACCCCTCCACTTT. Combining the CDR3 with reference TRBV2 and TRBJ1-6 gives the whole variable domain EPEVTQTPSHQVTQMGQEVILRCVPISNHLYFYWYRQILGQKVEFLVSFYNNEISEKSEIFDDQFSVERPDGSNFTLKIRSTKLEDSAMYFCASRRDRNYNSPLHFGNGTRLTVT.

The chain joins TRBV5-1 to TRBJ1-2, with TRBD1 identical over 8 bases. CDR3 length: 15 residues. Germline V gene sequence: CDR1 SGHRS, CDR2 YFSETQ. After removal of 5 bases from V and 4 bases from J, the junction contained 10 bases not matched to a gene. The chain's CDR3 is CASSNVQGESYGYTF. In DNA form, the CDR3 reads TGCGCCAGCAGTAACGTACAGGGGGAGAGCTATGGCTACACCTTC.

The rearrangement joins TRBV2 to TRBJ2-7; 7 nucleotides match TRBD2. The germline gives CDR1 SNHLY, CDR2 FYNNEI. This CDR3 comprises 14 residues. The trim removed 6 bases at V and 3 bases at J, leaving 8 bases unmatched. As DNA, the CDR3 is TGTGCCAGCAGGGGGGGACTACAGTACTACGAGCAGTACTTC. It encodes CASRGGLQYYEQYF.

The chain combines TRBV6-5 with TRBJ2-6, with D possibly matching TRBD1 (6 bases). The CDR3 spans 16 residues. Per germline, CDR1 MNHEY and CDR2 SVGAGI. V was cut by 2 bases and J by 1 base, with 9 bases left in between. This CDR3 reads CASSYPGTSGANVLTF. The CDR3, as DNA: TGTGCCAGCAGTTACCCCGGGACATCTGGGGCCAACGTCCTGACTTTC.

J is TRBJ1-5 and V is TRBV7-8; D is ambiguous. V dropped 5 bases and J dropped 6 bases, with 17 bases sitting between them. There are 15 residues in the CDR3. In germline, CDR1 is SGHVS, CDR2 FQNEAQ. The chain's CDR3 is CASSPEASWGQPQHF. CDR3 nucleotide sequence: TGTGCCAGCAGCCCGGAGGCGTCATGGGGTCAGCCCCAGCATTTT.

The chain employs TRBV10-3 and TRBJ2-7; 7 bases are a match to TRBD1. V shed 7 bases and J 7 bases; nucleotides not matched to a gene: 7. Germline V gene data show CDR1 as ENHRY and CDR2 as SYGVKD. This CDR3 comprises 12 residues. As DNA, the CDR3 is TGTGCCATCAACAGGGGTGGACGAGAGCAGTACTTC. It codes for CAINRGGREQYF.

V and J are TRBV6-5 and TRBJ1-1, with D maybe TRBD1 (6 bases). The germline gives CDR1 MNHEY, CDR2 SVGAGI. The germline V and J ends were trimmed by 2 bases and 4 bases, with 11 bases remaining between them. This CDR3 is built from 14 residues. CDR3 loop: CASSYGRGPTEAFF. CDR3 nucleotides: TGTGCCAGCAGTTACGGCAGGGGACCCACTGAAGCTTTCTTT.

The rearrangement joins TRBV19 to TRBJ1-2, with 7 bases aligning to TRBD1. The V and J ends lost 4 bases and 5 bases, in that order; junction bases with no gene match: 13. This CDR3 region has 16 residues. Looked up from germline, CDR1 is LNHDA and CDR2 is SQIVND (reference sequence). The CDR3 DNA reads TGTGCCAGTAGTACCCGAAAGCGGGCAGGGGGATATGGCTACACCTTC. Translated: CASSTRKRAGGYGYTF.